One TCR beta chain is described in this entry. This clone occurred once. Its antigen is still unknown. Base-call qualities are not available, and no considerably larger clone is one nucleotide away. TCRbeta CDR3 regions were amplified from genomic DNA using the immunoSEQ Assay, a bias-controlled multiplex PCR. Per the source publication's procedure: Nucleated cell counts per sample were estimated from amplification of reference gene primers within the assay. Sequence reads were collapsed and filtered to measure the absolute abundance of every unique TCRbeta CDR3 rearrangement. For each sample, productive Simpson clonality was calculated as the square root of Simpson's diversity index across productive rearrangements. TCRdb carries this immuneACCESS record with in-frame sequences only. Its versions omit some clonotypes, under half of them owing to an unresolved V gene in the studies checked, with the rest unexplained. The V and J calls and the clone size are those of that table, but D and trimming were determined from the DNA. This sample lists roughly 400,000 clones; around 90% were detected once. 2% to 2.5% of the sample is held by the ten biggest clonotypes.

Enrolling through a virtual design, the prospective study's participants ranged in age from about 18 to 100 years and lived across about two dozen United States geographic areas. In the prospective study, participants were assigned to cohorts based on the clinical history participants reported in a screening survey and a study questionnaire. In the prospective study, mobile phlebotomists collected whole blood, serum and a nasopharyngeal or oropharyngeal swab from each participant. Over an approximately 2-month period, participants in the prospective study had the option of providing additional blood draws and questionnaires. Blood samples from the prospective study were shipped frozen or at room temperature prior to DNA extraction. V is trimmed back by 3 bases and J by 1 base, and the junction contains 6 bases that no gene match accounts for. Its CDR3 holds 17 amino acids, cysteine through phenylalanine. Only the CDR3 DNA stays, 51 bases, in frame from base 1.

The data belong to a study of blood T cell repertoires in COVID-19 (dated by TCRdb to 2018 to 2021). In the study overall: Samples covering the acute and convalescent phases of COVID-19 were provided by collaborators in the United States, Italy and Spain. The sample metadata nearly always contained a de-identified subject ID, COVID-19 status, age in years and sex. The prospective study material was composed of cDNA or gDNA derived from T cells, B-cell-depleted T cells, or PBMCs. A freely available public database, intended as a resource for researchers studying the immune response to SARS-CoV-2, is where the repertoires were released. HLA class I and class II types, where available, came from metadata supplied by the sample provider rather than from assay-based typing. Deeply sampled blood TCRbeta repertoires from subjects exposed to, actively infected with, or recovered from COVID-19 were included in the dataset. Samples came from the ongoing ImmuneRACE study (first 160 participants) plus 1,254 subjects from 6 global collaborators. Broader findings and caveats from the paper: Clinical and demographic metadata were provided uncurated, with the amount varying by source and participant.

The clonotype comes from a woman between 35 and 50 years old with acute COVID-19. The chain couples TRBV23-1 to TRBJ1-1; a stretch of 12 junction bases matches TRBD1. TRBV23-1 is labeled an ORF, and its function is uncertain. The specimen was PBMCs or T cells enriched from blood (not recorded which). The DNA is as follows: TGCGCCAGCAGTCACCCCCGGGACAGGGGGCGGAACACTGAAGCTTTCTTT. Translated, this gives CASSHPRDRGRNTEAFF.